These 24 T cell receptor beta chains share one sample of origin, sequenced in a study of T cell repertoires in cytomegalovirus infection. No antigen is known for these receptors. TCRdb independently ran MiXCR on the reads; one entry per CDR3 protein. The sample lists about 770,000 distinct CDR3 sequences; almost 30% were seen once. This sample comprised cultured CD8+ T cells from PBMCs, obtained from culture after CMV antigen stimulation. These receptors were obtained from a human donor in good health (CMV status not recorded). Some clones in this sample may be carry-over from other donors' samples.

This clonotype came up many times. The gene calls are TRBV7-6 and TRBJ1-3; D remains unclear. This CDR3 contains 16 residues. The germline V gene encodes CDR1 SGHVS and CDR2 FNYEAQ. V shed 1 base and J shed 2 bases, with 12 bases lying between them. The CDR3 region is CASSLGSAEPGNTIYF. DNA for the CDR3: TGTGCCAGCAGCTTAGGGTCAGCCGAACCTGGAAACACCATATATTTT.

The V and J genes are TRBV7-8 and TRBJ2-7; 9 bases agree with TRBD1. The J segment lost 6 bases and the V segment lost 8 bases, leaving 8 bases of the junction unmatched. CDR3 size: 13 residues. Germline CDR1 is SGHVS and CDR2 is FQNEAQ. DNA of the CDR3: TGTGCCAGCGCACAGGGGGCAACTCTCGAGCAGTACGTC. Protein sequence: CASAQGATLEQYV.

This rearrangement joins TRBV6-1 to TRBJ2-1; 11 positions match TRBD1. With 6 bases clipped from V and 6 bases from J, the junction kept 7 bases outside the gene matches. The germline gives CDR1 MNHNS, CDR2 SASEGT. This CDR3 region has 15 residues. The CDR3, as DNA: TGTGCCAGCAGGCTCCCGGGACAGGGGGTCAATGAGCAGTTCTTC. It encodes CASRLPGQGVNEQFF.

This clonotype was recorded many times. J is TRBJ1-1 and V is TRBV7-8; D gene ambiguous. CDR3 size: 13 residues. Trimming removed 5 bases at V and 1 base at J, with 8 bases between. CDR1 and CDR2 (germline): SGHVS, FQNEAQ. The CDR3 is CASSQLRNTEAFF. The DNA of the CDR3 is TGTGCCAGCAGCCAATTGAGGAACACTGAAGCTTTCTTT.

This clonotype has more than one count but fewer than ten. The CDR3 DNA follows: TGTGCCAGCAGTTTGGTGTATCTGAACACTGAAGCTTTCTTT. The encoded protein is CASSLVYLNTEAFF. V and J are TRBV12-3 or TRBV12-4 and TRBJ1-1; D is unclear. The V end was cut by 3 bases, the J end by 0 bases, with 8 bases between. The CDR3 extends over 14 amino acids.

J is TRBJ2-2 and V is TRBV7-9, with a possible D match to TRBD2 (5 bases). The ends were cut back, 5 bases at V and 5 bases at J, with 9 bases in the middle. This CDR3 is 13 amino acids long. Germline CDR1 is SEHNR and CDR2 is FQNEAQ (reference sequence). The CDR3 region is CASSGLETGELFF. CDR3 in DNA: TGTGCCAGCAGCGGACTTGAGACCGGGGAGCTGTTTTTT.

This clonotype was counted a few times. The chain couples TRBV27 to TRBJ1-2; maybe TRBD1 (5 bases). The CDR3 runs to 13 residues. Germline values: CDR1 MNHEY, CDR2 SMNVEV (reference sequence). V was cut by 7 bases and J by 3 bases, with 12 bases left in between. CDR3 residues: CASILDRHYGYTF. The CDR3 DNA sequence: TGTGCCAGCATCCTCGACAGACACTATGGCTACACCTTC.

The V and J genes are TRBV4-2 and TRBJ1-2; the match to TRBD1 covers 10 bases. CDR1 LGHNA and CDR2 YNFKEQ come from the germline V gene. V shed 1 base, J shed 5 bases, and the junction held 7 bases outside the gene matches. The CDR3 sequence is 16 residues long. In DNA, the CDR3 is TGTGCCAGCAGCCAAGGAGGGGACAGGGGATGGTATGGCTACACCTTC. Its protein is CASSQGGDRGWYGYTF.

The chain is built from TRBV28 and TRBJ2-3; D might be TRBD2 (6 bases). This CDR3 is 14 amino acids long. From germline, CDR1 is MDHEN and CDR2 SYDVKM. Trimming removed 7 bases at V and 2 bases at J, with 13 bases between. CDR3 residues: CASTLGGVTDTQYF. The CDR3 bases are TGTGCCAGCACCTTGGGCGGGGTCACAGATACGCAGTATTTT.

The chain uses TRBV20-1 and TRBJ2-7; D unclear. The germline CDR1 and CDR2 sequences are DFQATT and SNEGSKA (reference sequence). The CDR3 consists of 14 residues. The ends were cut back, 0 bases at V and 1 base at J, with 10 bases in the middle. The CDR3 loop reads CSARDQRKSYEQYV. The CDR3 DNA reads TGCAGTGCTAGAGATCAGAGGAAATCCTACGAGCAGTACGTC.

The CDR3 DNA sequence: TGTGCCAGCAGCTCAGCGGGACTATCGAATGAGCAGTTCTTC. Amino acids: CASSSAGLSNEQFF. The chain recombines TRBV7-2 with TRBJ2-1; TRBD2 matches 7 bases. Germline assignment: CDR1 SGHTA and CDR2 FQGNSA. The V gene end was trimmed by 4 bases and the J gene end by 7 bases; junction bases not matched to a gene: 7. This CDR3 region has 14 residues.

The chain has TRBV12-3 or TRBV12-4 and TRBJ1-1; D remains ambiguous. The CDR3 runs to 13 residues. V was shortened by 6 bases and J by 7 bases, with 15 bases between the two germline ends. The DNA of the CDR3 is TGTGCCAGCAGCCGTTCAGTCGCCAATGAAGCTTTCTTT. Its translation is CASSRSVANEAFF.

The rearrangement links TRBV12-5 to TRBJ2-5; 8 nucleotides agree with TRBD1. Germline V lookup: CDR1 LGHNT, CDR2 FRNRAP. The CDR3 has 13 residues. The V segment lost 7 bases and the J segment 4 bases; nucleotides outside the gene matches: 5. The chain's CDR3 is CASAPGGGETQYF. The CDR3, as DNA: TGTGCTAGTGCTCCAGGGGGCGGAGAGACCCAGTACTTC.

This clonotype was observed a few times. This rearrangement joins TRBV11-3 to TRBJ1-5; tentatively, D is TRBD1 (6 bases). The CDR3 is 20 amino acids. CDR1 and CDR2 from the germline V gene are SGHNT and YENEEA. V lost 1 base and J lost 2, with 24 bases in between. CDR3 region: CASSLGVPGDNDKGNQPQHF. The CDR3 DNA follows: TGTGCCAGCAGCTTAGGGGTACCAGGGGACAACGACAAGGGCAATCAGCCCCAGCATTTT.

This clonotype occurred a few times. The chain has TRBV7-9 and TRBJ2-7; 10 nucleotides align to TRBD2. The trim removed 4 bases at V and 6 bases at J, leaving 6 bases unmatched. Germline CDR1 reads SEHNR; CDR2 reads FQNEAQ (reference sequence). This CDR3 has 14 residues. CDR3: CASSSTSGEGEQYV. The CDR3, as DNA: TGTGCCAGCAGCTCTACTAGCGGGGAGGGCGAGCAGTACGTC.

This clonotype showed up just a few times. The chain combines TRBV7-6 with TRBJ1-6; TRBD1 aligns across 7 bases. The ends lost 1 base at V and 11 bases at J; junction bases unmatched: 5. The CDR3 is 14 amino acids. Germline V gives CDR1 SGHVS, CDR2 FNYEAQ. The chain's CDR3 is CASSLEADRTPLHF. The CDR3 coding sequence is TGTGCCAGCAGCTTAGAGGCGGACAGGACACCCCTCCACTTT.

This chain connects TRBV19 to TRBJ1-4; D gene uncertain. The CDR3 has 16 amino acids. The ends were cut back, 10 bases at V and 4 bases at J, with 22 bases in the middle. CDR1 is LNHDA and CDR2 is SQIVND in the germline V gene (reference sequence). CDR3: CATLRKGHGGNEKLFF. The CDR3 DNA reads as TGTGCCACCCTACGGAAAGGTCACGGCGGTAATGAAAAACTGTTTTTT.

This chain connects TRBV28 to TRBJ2-7; tentatively, D is TRBD2 (5 bases). V lost 3 bases to trimming and J lost 0 bases, with 6 bases between them. CDR1 MDHEN and CDR2 SYDVKM come from the germline V gene. The CDR3 contains 13 residues. The CDR3 loop is CASSFTSSYEQYF. The CDR3 DNA follows: TGTGCCAGCAGTTTCACTAGCTCCTACGAGCAGTACTTC.

This clonotype has more than one count but fewer than ten. The CDR3 loop reads CASSFKGSGTGGIFSLDTQYF. The CDR3 DNA reads as TGTGCCAGCAGCTTTAAGGGGAGTGGGACCGGGGGGATTTTCAGTCTGGATACGCAGTATTTT. V is TRBV7-6 and J is TRBJ2-3; 7 bases map to TRBD2. The CDR3 totals 21 residues. Losses at the gene ends were 3 bases for V and 6 bases for J; bases not matched to a gene: 27. Germline-derived CDR1 and CDR2 are SGHVS and FNYEAQ.

Only one count was recorded for this clonotype. This chain joins TRBV19 and TRBJ1-5; D unresolved. Germline CDR1 is LNHDA and CDR2 is SQIVND (reference sequence). Between the trimmed V and J ends, which lost 5 bases and 5 bases, there was a span of 10 bases. CDR3 length equals 13 residues. CDR3 residues: CASSPPGYQPQHF. In DNA form, the CDR3 reads TGTGCCAGTAGTCCCCCGGGGTATCAGCCCCAGCATTTT.

The rearrangement uses TRBV5-4 and TRBJ1-2, with a weak D call TRBD1 (5 bases). This CDR3 has 11 residues. V lost 10 bases to trimming and J lost 1 base, with 8 bases between them. Germline assignment: CDR1 SGHNT and CDR2 YYREEE (reference sequence). CDR3 sequence: CAGGDNYGYTF. CDR3 coding DNA: TGTGCCGGGGGGGATAACTATGGCTACACCTTC. Variable domain in full (rest from reference TRBV5-4 and TRBJ1-2): ETGVTQSPTHLIKTRGQQVTLRCSSQSGHNTVSWYQQALGQGPQFIFQYYREEENGRGNFPPRFSGLQFPNYSSELNVNALELDDSALYLCAGGDNYGYTFGSGTRLTVV.

Of note for this clonotype: One end of the junction is discordant with germline, which a read error may explain. This rearrangement joins TRBV6-2 or TRBV6-3 to TRBJ2-1; no clear D. Germline V gives CDR1 MNHEY, CDR2 SVGEGT. The CDR3 extends over 16 amino acids. This chain's CDR3 is CASSLRDPTLYNGQFF. CDR3 coding DNA: TGTGCCAGCAGTTTACGAGACCCCACTCTTTACAATGGGCAGTTCTTC.

This clonotype appeared a few times. The V call is TRBV11-1, the J call TRBJ2-2; 9 bases align to TRBD1. V lost 3 bases, J lost 1 base, and 6 bases stayed unmatched. The CDR3 spans 17 residues. Per germline, CDR1 SGHAT and CDR2 FQDESV (reference sequence). As DNA, the CDR3 is TGTGCCAGCAGCTTTCAACCGGGACAGGGGAACACCGGGGAGCTGTTTTTT. Amino acids: CASSFQPGQGNTGELFF.

The genes are TRBV29-1 and TRBJ1-1; 8 bases agree with TRBD1. V trimming: 0 bases; J trimming: 4 bases; junction bases outside the gene matches: 16. The length of the CDR3 is 18 residues. The V gene's germline CDR1 is SQVTM and CDR2 ANQGSEA. The CDR3 reads CSVEDPFFRTGSSTEAFF. The CDR3 coding sequence is TGCAGCGTTGAAGACCCGTTTTTTAGGACAGGGTCTTCCACTGAAGCTTTCTTT.